These 21 T cell receptor beta chains share one sample of origin, sequenced in a study of T cell responses to AZD1222 COVID-19 vaccine. Measured with immunoSEQ multiplex PCR; TCRdb has only the in-frame clones, and not every one. The table records under 130,000 clones, around 96% of them present only once. The input for sequencing was peripheral blood, taken on day 0 of AZD1222 vaccination. The receptors were gathered from an adult in good health.

Details on this clone: Other DNA sequences from this sample encode an identical CDR3 as well. The chain employs TRBV15 and TRBJ1-6; TRBD1 aligns across 7 bases. Trimming took 4 bases from V and 10 from J; bases not matched to a gene: 7. The CDR3 has 14 amino acids. Germline V gives CDR1 LNHNV, CDR2 YYDKDF (reference sequence). CDR3 DNA: TGTGCCACCAGCATAAGGACAGGAACGTCACCCCTCCACTTT. Protein product: CATSIRTGTSPLHF.

J is TRBJ1-1 and V is TRBV19, with TRBD1 matching over 8 bases. Germline values: CDR1 LNHDA, CDR2 SQIVND (reference sequence). The CDR3 has 12 residues. The V segment lost 6 bases and the J segment 4 bases; nucleotides outside the gene matches: 1. This CDR3 reads CASSDRGTEAFF. The CDR3 DNA reads as TGTGCCAGTAGCGACAGGGGCACTGAAGCTTTCTTT.

The rearrangement joins TRBV6-6 to TRBJ1-1; D unclear. This CDR3 comprises 14 residues. Trimming removed 6 bases at V and 3 bases at J, with 14 bases between. Germline V gene data show CDR1 as MNHNY and CDR2 as SVGAGI (reference sequence). The CDR3 protein is CASSSLLGDTEAFF. In DNA form, the CDR3 reads TGTGCCAGCAGCTCGCTTCTTGGGGACACTGAAGCTTTCTTT.

The chain is built from TRBV2 and TRBJ1-2; TRBD1 might be the D (6 bases). Germline V CDR1 and CDR2: SNHLY, FYNNEI. Between the trimmed V and J ends, which lost 6 bases and 4 bases, there was a span of 12 bases. The CDR3 has 13 amino acids. In DNA, the CDR3 is TGTGCCAGCAGGGGTGGGGGCGGCTATGGCTACACCTTC. This translates into CASRGGGGYGYTF. Based on the CDR3 plus reference TRBV2 and TRBJ1-2, the full variable domain is EPEVTQTPSHQVTQMGQEVILRCVPISNHLYFYWYRQILGQKVEFLVSFYNNEISEKSEIFDDQFSVERPDGSNFTLKIRSTKLEDSAMYFCASRGGGGYGYTFGSGTRLTVV.

The chain links TRBV28 to TRBJ2-7; TRBD1 aligns across 8 bases. This CDR3 is built from 15 residues. Trimming at V came to 3 bases and at J to 4 bases, leaving 8 bases not matched to a gene. From germline, CDR1 is MDHEN and CDR2 SYDVKM. Written as DNA, the CDR3 is TGTGCCAGCAGTTTTATAACAGGGGGGACGTACGAGCAGTACTTC. Its translation: CASSFITGGTYEQYF.

This clone was counted between two and nine times. The V and J genes are TRBV6-6 and TRBJ1-2, with TRBD1 matching over 9 bases. The length of the CDR3 is 17 residues. Germline V gene data show CDR1 as MNHNY and CDR2 as SVGAGI (reference sequence). V lost 5 bases and J lost 1; bases outside the gene matches: 11. The CDR3 loop reads CASSHLISGQGNYGYTF. In nucleotides, the CDR3 is TGTGCCAGCAGTCACCTTATTTCGGGACAGGGTAACTATGGCTACACCTTC.

This chain joins TRBV6-2 or TRBV6-3 and TRBJ1-2, with D possibly being TRBD1 (5 bases). Germline V lookup: CDR1 MNHEY, CDR2 SVGEGT. There are 14 residues in the CDR3. V lost 5 bases to trimming and J lost 2 bases, with 12 bases between them. CDR3 loop: CASSRDGQNYGYTF. As DNA, the CDR3 is TGTGCCAGCAGTCGGGACGGCCAAAACTATGGCTACACCTTC.

The chain links TRBV27 to TRBJ1-5, with 7 bases identical to TRBD1. Losses at the gene ends were 5 bases for V and 3 bases for J; bases not matched to a gene: 16. CDR3 length: 18 amino acids. Per germline, CDR1 MNHEY and CDR2 SMNVEV (reference sequence). The CDR3 sequence: CASSPGQEKAYPNQPQHF. For the CDR3, the DNA is TGTGCCAGCAGTCCTGGACAGGAGAAAGCCTACCCCAATCAGCCCCAGCATTTT.

J is TRBJ2-1 and V is TRBV15; 10 nucleotides align to TRBD1. This CDR3 spans 16 amino acids. Germline V lookup: CDR1 LNHNV, CDR2 YYDKDF (reference sequence). The ends lost 3 bases at V and 7 bases at J; junction bases unmatched: 9. The CDR3 DNA sequence: TGTGCCACCAGCAGGTCCGGGACAGGGGCTACTAATGAGCAGTTCTTC. It codes for CATSRSGTGATNEQFF.

The V call is TRBV19, the J call TRBJ1-1; D uncertain. CDR1 is LNHDA, CDR2 SQIVND, per germline (reference sequence). V dropped 3 bases and J dropped 0 bases, with 14 bases sitting between them. The CDR3 has 16 residues. The CDR3 sequence: CASSMFSGIMNTEAFF. CDR3 DNA sequence: TGTGCCAGTAGTATGTTTTCTGGAATCATGAACACTGAAGCTTTCTTT.

J is TRBJ1-2 and V is TRBV30, with TRBD1 matching over 9 bases. Germline V gene sequence: CDR1 GTSNPN, CDR2 SVGIG (reference sequence). The CDR3 covers 13 residues. The V gene end was trimmed by 0 bases and the J gene end by 6 bases; junction bases not matched to a gene: 2. The CDR3 loop reads CAWSVQGANGYTF. In nucleotides, the CDR3 is TGTGCCTGGAGTGTACAGGGGGCTAATGGCTACACCTTC.

The chain has TRBV29-1 and TRBJ2-2, with D perhaps TRBD1 (5 bases). V was trimmed by 7 bases and J by 9 bases, leaving 15 bases between them. The CDR3 totals 12 residues. Germline CDR1 SQVTM, CDR2 ANQGSEA. The CDR3 here is CSEHGAYRELFF. The CDR3 nucleotides are TGCAGCGAACATGGGGCCTACCGGGAGCTGTTTTTT.

The rearrangement uses TRBV21-1 and TRBJ1-4. TRBV21-1 is classified as a pseudogene. The CDR3 consists of 12 residues. CDR3 sequence (DNA): TGTGCCGGGGGTCGGCGGAATGAAAAACTGTTTTTT. Translated, it gives CAGGRRNEKLFF.

This sequence joins TRBV3-1 (or the pseudogene TRBV3-2) and TRBJ1-2; D gene uncertain. The length of the CDR3 is 14 residues. Germline V lookup: CDR1 LGHDT, CDR2 YNNKEL (reference sequence). Trimming took off 2 bases at V and 2 bases at J, with 9 bases between the two ends. The CDR3 bases are TGTGCCAGCAGCCAAATGTTGGGGAACTATGGCTACACCTTC. Protein sequence: CASSQMLGNYGYTF.

This chain links TRBV3-1 (or the pseudogene TRBV3-2) with TRBJ1-2; tentative D call: TRBD1 (5 bases). Germline lookup yields CDR1 LGHDT and CDR2 YNNKEL (reference sequence). V was cut by 3 bases and J by 5 bases, with 13 bases left in between. The CDR3 consists of 14 residues. CDR3 sequence: CASSHAGENYGYTF. CDR3 coding DNA: TGTGCCAGCAGCCACGCGGGGGAAAATTATGGCTACACCTTC.

This chain links TRBV18 with TRBJ2-1, with 12 positions matching TRBD2. The CDR3 loop spans 17 amino acids. With 2 bases clipped from V and 4 bases from J, the junction kept 6 bases outside the gene matches. Germline CDR1 is KGHSH and CDR2 is LQKENI. DNA for the CDR3: TGTGCCAGCTCACCAGCCCTAGCGGGGGGGCTGTACAATGAGCAGTTCTTC. This encodes CASSPALAGGLYNEQFF.

The rearrangement uses TRBV5-6 and TRBJ2-2; 7 positions agree with TRBD1. Trimming took 6 bases from V and 4 from J; bases not matched to a gene: 6. CDR1 and CDR2 from the germline V gene are SGHDT and YYEEEE. The CDR3 runs to 14 residues. The CDR3 region is CASNRQGSTGELFF. Here the CDR3 DNA reads TGTGCCAGCAACAGACAGGGATCCACCGGGGAGCTGTTTTTT.

This clone was observed a handful of times. This chain joins TRBV6-2 or TRBV6-3 and TRBJ1-5, with 7 nucleotides matching TRBD1. CDR1 and CDR2 from the germline V gene are MNHEY and SVGEGT. J gave up 6 bases and V 2 bases, and 4 bases lay outside the gene matches. This CDR3 region has 14 residues. CDR3 nucleotide sequence: TGTGCCAGCAGTTACACAGGGGAGGTTCAGCCCCAGCATTTT. Its translation is CASSYTGEVQPQHF.

The chain has TRBV5-1 and TRBJ1-1; D gene unclear. The V gene lost 2 bases and the J gene lost 6 bases, with 20 bases spanning the gap. The germline CDR1 and CDR2 sequences are SGHRS and YFSETQ. The CDR3 has 16 amino acids. CDR3 loop: CASSLSFGFRSSEAFF. CDR3 sequence (DNA): TGCGCCAGCAGCTTATCCTTTGGGTTCCGAAGCTCTGAAGCTTTCTTT.

DNA of the CDR3: TGTGCCAGCAGTTCCCAACCCAGGGGCTGGGGGAGAATACAGTACTTC. Its translation is CASSSQPRGWGRIQYF. The chain employs TRBV27 and TRBJ2-7; possibly TRBD1 for D (6 bases). CDR1 is MNHEY, CDR2 SMNVEV, per germline (reference sequence). The V end lost 4 bases, the J end lost 10 bases, and 26 bases lay between the germline ends. This CDR3 has 16 residues.

This clone was recorded a few times. The genes are TRBV2 and TRBJ1-5, with 8 bases fitting TRBD1. The CDR3 is 15 amino acids. V was clipped by 7 bases and J by 5 bases; unmatched bases: 10. Germline values: CDR1 SNHLY, CDR2 FYNNEI. In DNA form, the CDR3 reads TGTGCCAGCACTCCCGATAGGACAGGGCATCAGCCCCAGCATTTT. Its translation is CASTPDRTGHQPQHF.